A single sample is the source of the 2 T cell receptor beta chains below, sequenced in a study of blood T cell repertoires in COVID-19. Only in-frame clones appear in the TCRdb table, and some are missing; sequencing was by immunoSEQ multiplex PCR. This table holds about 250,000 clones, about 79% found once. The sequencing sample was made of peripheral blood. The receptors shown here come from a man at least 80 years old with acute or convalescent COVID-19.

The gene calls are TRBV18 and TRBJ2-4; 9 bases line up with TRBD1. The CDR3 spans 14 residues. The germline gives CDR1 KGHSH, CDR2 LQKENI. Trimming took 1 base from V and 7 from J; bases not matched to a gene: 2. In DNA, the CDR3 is TGTGCCAGCTCACCACAGGGACAGGGCAACATTCAGTACTTC. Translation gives CASSPQGQGNIQYF.

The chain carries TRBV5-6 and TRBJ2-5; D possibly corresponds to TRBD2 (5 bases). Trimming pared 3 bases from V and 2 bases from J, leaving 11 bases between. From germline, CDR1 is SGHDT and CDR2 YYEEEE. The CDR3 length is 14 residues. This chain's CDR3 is CASSSGFSQETQYF. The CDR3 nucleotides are TGTGCCAGCAGCTCGGGGTTCTCACAAGAGACCCAGTACTTC.